These 25 T cell receptor beta chains were sequenced from one sample in a study of Ad26.COV2.S vaccination and SARS-CoV-2 variants. Treatment reported: over 15 received Ad26.COV2.S at low or high dose, single or two shots; a few received placebo; per-sample allocation not given. Specimens were obtained on day 63 following the first vaccine or placebo injection. Here immunoSEQ multiplex PCR was the method, and the copy in TCRdb shows in-frame clones only, minus some. The repertoire consists of some 460,000 clones, with nearly 90% occurring once and the leading ten covering approximately 1.7%. Sample: peripheral blood, taken in a trial of Ad26.COV2.S vaccine versus placebo. The receptors come from a person aged 18 to 59 who received the Ad26.COV2.S COVID-19 vaccine or a placebo.

CDR3 in amino acids: CASSLKGLLEREQFF. In nucleotides, the CDR3 is TGTGCCAGCAGCTTAAAGGGACTCCTAGAGAGGGAGCAGTTCTTC. V gene TRBV5-8 combines with J gene TRBJ2-1, with a tentative D call TRBD2 (6 bases). The germline V and J ends were trimmed by 2 bases and 10 bases, with 19 bases remaining between them. The CDR3 is 15 residues long. Germline CDR1 reads SGHTS; CDR2 reads YDEGEE.

The V gene is TRBV7-2, the J gene TRBJ2-3; a weak D match, TRBD1 (6 bases). V was cut by 5 bases and J by 0 bases, with 18 bases left in between. There are 17 residues in the CDR3. CDR1 and CDR2 (germline): SGHTA, FQGNSA. CDR3 loop: CASSDPGQSLSTDTQYF. For the CDR3, the DNA is TGTGCCAGCAGCGACCCCGGACAGTCCCTGAGCACAGATACGCAGTATTTT.

This clone was recorded a few times. This sequence joins TRBV5-4 and TRBJ1-1, with D maybe TRBD1 (5 bases). This CDR3 spans 13 amino acids. The germline V gene encodes CDR1 SGHNT and CDR2 YYREEE (reference sequence). V lost 0 bases, J lost 11 bases, and 14 bases lay in between. The CDR3 DNA reads TGTGCCAGCAGCTTGGCTGGGACCGGGTGGGCTTTCTTT. Protein sequence: CASSLAGTGWAFF.

V and J are TRBV5-8 and TRBJ2-3, with D unresolved. CDR1 and CDR2 (germline): SGHTS, YDEGEE. Trimming cost V 1 base and J 0 bases, with 6 bases left between them. The CDR3 sequence is 14 residues long. The CDR3 nucleotides read TGTGCCAGCAGCTTGCTGGCTAGCACAGATACGCAGTATTTT. As protein: CASSLLASTDTQYF.

This chain joins TRBV19 and TRBJ2-2; 8 bases line up with TRBD1. The CDR3 has 15 residues. V lost 6 bases, J lost 1 base, and 4 bases stayed unmatched. Per the germline V gene, CDR1 is LNHDA and CDR2 is SQIVND (reference sequence). In DNA, the CDR3 is TGTGCCAGTAGAGCTGGGACAGGGAACACCGGGGAGCTGTTTTTT. Translated, it gives CASRAGTGNTGELFF.

This chain links TRBV7-8 with TRBJ2-7; a possible D gene is TRBD2 (6 bases). Trimming pared 0 bases from V and 2 bases from J, leaving 11 bases between. The CDR3 has 15 amino acids. CDR1 is SGHVS and CDR2 is FQNEAQ in the germline V gene. The CDR3 region is CASSLANRGTYEQYF. The CDR3 DNA is TGTGCCAGCAGCTTAGCTAATCGGGGGACCTACGAGCAGTACTTC.

The chain employs TRBV27 and TRBJ2-1; D is possibly TRBD1 or TRBD2 (5 bases each). CDR3 length: 13 amino acids. Trimming removed 1 base from V and 7 bases from J, with 8 bases in between. CDR1 and CDR2 (germline): MNHEY, SMNVEV (reference sequence). For the CDR3, the DNA is TGTGCCAGCAGTTTATTTTGGGGGAATGAGCAGTTCTTC. Translating gives CASSLFWGNEQFF.

This clone was observed a few times. The chain couples TRBV6-5 to TRBJ1-1; D is ambiguous. CDR1 and CDR2 (germline): MNHEY, SVGAGI. CDR3 length: 14 amino acids. V lost 7 bases to trimming and J lost 0 bases, with 12 bases between them. CDR3 loop: CASTIAGLNTEAFF. The CDR3 DNA sequence: TGTGCCAGCACCATTGCGGGGTTGAACACTGAAGCTTTCTTT.

This chain joins TRBV5-1 and TRBJ2-5; maybe TRBD1 (5 bases). V lost 5 bases and J lost 4, with 12 bases in between. Germline V gives CDR1 SGHRS, CDR2 YFSETQ. CDR3 length equals 13 residues. CDR3 DNA sequence: TGCGCCAGCAGACTCAGGGAAAGAGAGACCCAGTACTTC. As protein: CASRLRERETQYF.

This clone was picked up one time. V gene TRBV28 combines with J gene TRBJ1-2; the match to TRBD1 covers 9 bases. The CDR3 covers 13 residues. V lost 3 bases and J lost 5; bases outside the gene matches: 1. Germline loops: CDR1 MDHEN, CDR2 SYDVKM. CDR3 amino acids: CASSFDRGYGYTF. The CDR3 DNA sequence: TGTGCCAGCAGTTTCGACAGGGGGTATGGCTACACCTTC.

The chain is built from TRBV19 and TRBJ2-1; TRBD2 is a possible D gene (6 bases). The CDR3 is 16 amino acids. From germline, CDR1 is LNHDA and CDR2 SQIVND (reference sequence). Trimming stripped 4 bases from V and 0 bases from J, with 13 bases between. CDR3 nucleotides: TGTGCCAGTAGTAAGTTAGCGGCGATCTCCTACAATGAGCAGTTCTTC. Protein sequence: CASSKLAAISYNEQFF.

The gene calls are TRBV19 and TRBJ1-1; 9 bases map to TRBD1. The CDR3 length is 14 residues. The germline V gene has CDR1 LNHDA and CDR2 SQIVND (reference sequence). The J segment lost 5 bases and the V segment lost 5 bases, leaving 6 bases of the junction unmatched. CDR3: CASSRTGVSTEAFF. The CDR3 DNA reads as TGTGCCAGTAGTCGGACAGGGGTGAGTACTGAAGCTTTCTTT.

This clone occurred once. The rearrangement uses TRBV5-1 and TRBJ2-2; D may be TRBD1 (5 bases). The germline V gene encodes CDR1 SGHRS and CDR2 YFSETQ. V lost 4 bases, J lost 0 bases, and 10 bases lay in between. The CDR3 extends over 15 amino acids. The CDR3 protein is CASSQTVSNTGELFF. The CDR3, as DNA: TGCGCCAGCAGCCAGACAGTTTCGAACACCGGGGAGCTGTTTTTT. The full variable domain, completed using reference TRBV5-1 and TRBJ2-2, is KAGVTQTPRYLIKTRGQQVTLSCSPISGHRSVSWYQQTPGQGLQFLFEYFSETQRNKGNFPGRFSGRQFSNSRSEMNVSTLELGDSALYLCASSQTVSNTGELFFGEGSRLTVL.

This clone was detected only once. The rearrangement uses TRBV12-3 or TRBV12-4 and TRBJ2-1; D gene ambiguous. Trimming pared 6 bases from V and 8 bases from J, leaving 14 bases between. The CDR3 totals 13 residues. CDR3 amino acids: CASSPEKMDEQFF. The CDR3 DNA reads as TGTGCCAGCAGCCCTGAAAAAATGGATGAGCAGTTCTTC.

V gene TRBV11-3 combines with J gene TRBJ2-1; D is perhaps TRBD2 (5 bases). The ends were cut back, 2 bases at V and 10 bases at J, with 9 bases in the middle. Germline lookup yields CDR1 SGHNT and CDR2 YENEEA. This CDR3 has 12 amino acids. In nucleotides, the CDR3 is TGTGCCAGCAGCTTAACCAGCGGAGAGCAGTTCTTC. Translated: CASSLTSGEQFF.

The V call is TRBV7-6, the J call TRBJ2-7; 9 bases map to TRBD1. The junction had 5 bases not matched to a gene; V was cut back by 5 bases and J by 0 bases. The CDR3 is 15 amino acids. Germline V gene data show CDR1 as SGHVS and CDR2 as FNYEAQ. DNA for the CDR3: TGTGCCAGCAGCCTCCGACAGGGGGTCTCCTACGAGCAGTACTTC. This sequence encodes CASSLRQGVSYEQYF.

The gene calls are TRBV6-5 and TRBJ1-5; D call uncertain. Germline V gene lookup returns CDR1 MNHEY and CDR2 SVGAGI. Trimming took off 5 bases at V and 4 bases at J, with 15 bases between the two ends. The CDR3 extends over 15 amino acids. DNA for the CDR3: TGTGCCAGCAGTCCCATGGGTCGTGGGAATCAGCCCCAGCATTTT. Residues: CASSPMGRGNQPQHF.

Here the CDR3 DNA reads TGTGCCAGCAGTTCGGGGACAGGGCTTGGCTACACCTTC. As protein: CASSSGTGLGYTF. The V call is TRBV12-3 or TRBV12-4, the J call TRBJ1-2, with TRBD1 matching 9 bases. The CDR3 consists of 13 residues. J gave up 7 bases and V 4 bases, and 4 bases lay outside the gene matches.

V usage is TRBV28 and J usage is TRBJ2-5; TRBD2 matches 11 bases. The CDR3 runs to 17 residues. J gave up 5 bases and V 2 bases, and 10 bases lay outside the gene matches. Germline V gives CDR1 MDHEN, CDR2 SYDVKM. The CDR3 loop is CASSLPSSGRREETQYF. CDR3 coding DNA: TGTGCCAGCAGTTTACCCTCTAGCGGGAGGAGGGAGGAGACCCAGTACTTC.

The chain uses TRBV7-8 and TRBJ2-7; 11 nucleotides match TRBD2. Germline V lookup: CDR1 SGHVS, CDR2 FQNEAQ. The length of the CDR3 is 17 residues. V lost 0 bases, J lost 4 bases, and 8 bases stayed unmatched. The CDR3 region is CASSLAPTSGSRYEQYF. CDR3 nucleotides: TGTGCCAGCAGCTTAGCCCCCACTAGCGGGAGCCGGTACGAGCAGTACTTC.

This chain joins TRBV9 and TRBJ2-3; a possible D gene is TRBD2 (5 bases). Germline assignment: CDR1 SGDLS and CDR2 YYNGEE. This CDR3 has 15 residues. Trimming shortened V by 6 bases and J by 1 base, and 15 bases separated the two germline ends. CDR3 sequence reads: CASNNRTWRTDTQYF. For the CDR3, the DNA is TGTGCCAGCAACAATCGGACTTGGCGCACAGATACGCAGTATTTT.

Regarding this clone: Distinct nucleotide sequences in the sample also encode this CDR3. The chain links TRBV5-1 to TRBJ2-3; weak D call: TRBD2 (6 bases). Looked up from germline, CDR1 is SGHRS and CDR2 is YFSETQ. V lost 0 bases to trimming and J lost 1 base, with 6 bases between them. The CDR3 is made up of 14 amino acids. The CDR3 spells CASSLAGGTDTQYF. The DNA of the CDR3 is TGCGCCAGCAGCTTGGCGGGGGGCACAGATACGCAGTATTTT.

J is TRBJ1-2 and V is TRBV7-2; D is perhaps TRBD1 (5 bases). The CDR3 is 14 amino acids. CDR1 SGHTA and CDR2 FQGNSA come from the germline V gene. The V gene lost 7 bases and the J gene lost 5 bases, with 17 bases spanning the gap. The CDR3 loop is CASTNRGAKYGYTF. CDR3 DNA: TGTGCCAGCACCAACCGCGGGGCAAAATATGGCTACACCTTC.

The gene calls are TRBV9 and TRBJ1-3; D unclear. CDR1 and CDR2 (germline): SGDLS, YYNGEE. The CDR3 length is 13 residues. V lost 0 bases to trimming and J lost 4 bases, with 5 bases between them. CDR3 coding DNA: TGTGCCAGCAGCGTAGGACCCGGAAACACCATATATTTT. Translated, it gives CASSVGPGNTIYF.

This chain links TRBV4-2 with TRBJ2-3, with D perhaps TRBD2 (5 bases). The CDR3 length is 14 residues. V lost 4 bases, J lost 10 bases, and 18 bases lay in between. The germline V gene has CDR1 LGHNA and CDR2 YNFKEQ. CDR3 sequence: CASSPGYRDRAQYF. CDR3 DNA: TGTGCCAGCAGCCCGGGGTACCGGGATCGTGCGCAGTATTTT.